This T cell receptor beta chain stems from a study of blood T cell repertoires in COVID-19. Study background: Sites across the United States, Italy and Spain contributed samples from acute and convalescent COVID-19. Sources were T cells, B-cell-depleted T cells, or PBMCs; the material itself was cDNA or gDNA.

Germline V lookup: CDR1 KGHSH, CDR2 LQKENI. CDR3 length equals 13 residues. V lost 5 bases and J lost 5; bases outside the gene matches: 3. Original handling: By means of reference gene primer amplification, nucleated cell counts were estimated. This table comes from immunoSEQ multiplex PCR, and its TCRdb copy is limited to in-frame clones, with some not included. Clone size and the V and J calls come from that table; the DNA yielded D and trimming. The table shows approximately 100,000 clones, with about four fifths occurring only once. The sequenced sample consisted of peripheral blood. V usage is TRBV18 and J usage is TRBJ1-5; TRBD1 matches at 7 bases. The TCR originated in a man aged 55 to 70 with acute or convalescent COVID-19. The CDR3 loop is CASSGTADQPQHF. The DNA of the CDR3 is TGTGCCAGCTCAGGGACAGCCGATCAGCCCCAGCATTTT. Supplemented by reference TRBV18 and TRBJ1-5, the full variable domain reads NAGVMQNPRHLVRRRGQEARLRCSPMKGHSHVYWYRQLPEEGLKFMVYLQKENIIDESGMPKERFSAEFPKEGPSILRIQQVVRGDSAAYFCASSGTADQPQHFGDGTRLSIL.